A selection of T cell receptor beta chains follows, all from one sample in a study of blood T cell repertoires in COVID-19. Clones were sequenced by immunoSEQ multiplex PCR, and TCRdb holds only the in-frame ones, with some missing. The table includes 180,000 or so clones, around 91% detected once. The sequenced sample was peripheral blood. These receptors originate from a man in his fifties with acute or convalescent COVID-19. Both conserved end residues are part of each CDR3. The D gene is left open where the match is weak. Clone sizes are given selectively: once, few, many, or a class where the clone is expanded.

v_gene: TRBV7-2; abundance: once; d_gene: TRBD1; j_gene: TRBJ2-7; CDR3aa: CASSLVGTDLSHEQYF; CDR3nt: TGTGCCAGCAGCTTAGTAGGGACAGACCTCTCCCACGAGCAGTACTTC
v_gene: TRBV11-3; abundance: NA; d_gene: TRBD1; j_gene: TRBJ1-5; CDR3aa: CASSKGGRGNGSNQPQHF; CDR3nt: TGTGCCAGCAGCAAAGGGGGCAGGGGTAACGGTAGCAATCAGCCCCAGCATTTT
v_gene: TRBV11-2; abundance: NA; d_gene: TRBD1; j_gene: TRBJ2-6; CDR3aa: CASSYRQGRIIWANVLTF; CDR3nt: TGTGCCAGCAGCTACCGACAGGGACGAATAATCTGGGCCAACGTCCTGACTTTC
v_gene: TRBV3-1/TRBV3-2; abundance: NA; d_gene: TRBD1; j_gene: TRBJ1-2; CDR3aa: CASSQTDRGPGYTF; CDR3nt: TGTGCCAGCAGCCAAACGGACAGGGGGCCGGGCTACACCTTC
v_gene: TRBV4-1; abundance: NA; d_gene: NA; j_gene: TRBJ2-1; CDR3aa: CASSQGWSSYNEQFF; CDR3nt: TGCGCCAGCAGCCAAGGGTGGAGCTCCTACAATGAGCAGTTCTTC
v_gene: TRBV9; abundance: once; d_gene: TRBD2; j_gene: TRBJ2-3; CDR3aa: CASSVDSSPSGTSTDTQYF; CDR3nt: TGTGCCAGCAGCGTAGACTCTTCCCCTAGCGGAACTAGCACAGATACGCAGTATTTT
v_gene: TRBV7-3; abundance: NA; d_gene: NA; j_gene: TRBJ2-1; CDR3aa: CASSYTGIEQFF; CDR3nt: TGTGCCAGCAGTTATACAGGGATTGAGCAGTTCTTC
v_gene: TRBV7-9; abundance: NA; d_gene: NA; j_gene: TRBJ2-1; CDR3aa: CASSLVSNEQFF; CDR3nt: TGTGCCAGCAGCTTAGTGAGCAATGAGCAGTTCTTC
v_gene: TRBV6-2/TRBV6-3; abundance: NA; d_gene: TRBD1; j_gene: TRBJ2-2; CDR3aa: CASSLVLGTGRNTGELFF; CDR3nt: TGTGCCAGCAGCCTCGTCCTCGGGACAGGGAGAAACACCGGGGAGCTGTTTTTT
v_gene: TRBV30; abundance: NA; d_gene: TRBD1; j_gene: TRBJ1-1; CDR3aa: CAWDRAQNTEAFF; CDR3nt: TGTGCCTGGGACAGGGCCCAGAACACTGAAGCTTTCTTT
v_gene: TRBV19; abundance: NA; d_gene: NA; j_gene: TRBJ1-1; CDR3aa: CASSLNRDTEAFF; CDR3nt: TGTGCCAGTAGCCTCAACAGGGACACTGAAGCTTTCTTT
v_gene: TRBV7-9; abundance: NA; d_gene: NA; j_gene: TRBJ1-2; CDR3aa: CASSSQKDYGYTF; CDR3nt: TGTGCCAGCAGCTCGCAGAAAGACTATGGCTACACCTTC
v_gene: TRBV9; abundance: NA; d_gene: TRBD1; j_gene: TRBJ1-6; CDR3aa: CASSVQGANSYNSPLHF; CDR3nt: TGTGCCAGCAGCGTACAGGGGGCAAATTCCTATAATTCACCCCTCCACTTT
v_gene: TRBV11-2; abundance: NA; d_gene: NA; j_gene: TRBJ2-7; CDR3aa: CASTPRREVILRGQYF; CDR3nt: TGTGCCAGCACCCCCCGCAGGGAAGTAATCCTACGAGGTCAGTACTTC
v_gene: TRBV10-3; abundance: NA; d_gene: NA; j_gene: TRBJ1-1; CDR3aa: CATTQASEAFF; CDR3nt: TGTGCCACTACGCAAGCGTCTGAAGCTTTCTTT
v_gene: TRBV15; abundance: NA; d_gene: NA; j_gene: TRBJ2-7; CDR3aa: CATSRDGGGTYEQYF; CDR3nt: TGTGCCACCAGCAGAGATGGCGGCGGGACCTACGAGCAGTACTTC
v_gene: TRBV27; abundance: NA; d_gene: NA; j_gene: TRBJ2-6; CDR3aa: CASSRGSGANVLTF; CDR3nt: TGTGCCAGCAGTAGAGGCTCTGGGGCCAACGTCCTGACTTTC
v_gene: TRBV7-9; abundance: NA; d_gene: NA; j_gene: TRBJ1-4; CDR3aa: CASSFYQVNEKLFF; CDR3nt: TGTGCCAGCAGCTTCTATCAGGTTAATGAAAAACTGTTTTTT
v_gene: TRBV5-3; abundance: NA; d_gene: NA; j_gene: TRBJ1-2; CDR3aa: CARRLGRTDINYGYTF; CDR3nt: TGTGCCAGAAGATTGGGGAGGACAGATATTAACTATGGCTACACCTTC
v_gene: TRBV4-1; abundance: NA; d_gene: TRBD2; j_gene: TRBJ2-1; CDR3aa: CASSQSGTSDFDEQFF; CDR3nt: TGCGCCAGCAGCCAGTCCGGGACTAGCGATTTCGATGAGCAGTTCTTC
v_gene: TRBV10-3; abundance: NA; d_gene: NA; j_gene: TRBJ1-1; CDR3aa: CAISETGSDTEAFF; CDR3nt: TGTGCCATCAGTGAAACAGGGAGTGACACTGAAGCTTTCTTT
v_gene: TRBV11-2; abundance: once; d_gene: NA; j_gene: TRBJ1-3; CDR3aa: CASSLAGGGVGNTIYF; CDR3nt: TGTGCCAGCAGCTTAGCCGGGGGGGGCGTTGGAAACACCATATATTTT
v_gene: TRBV5-1; abundance: NA; d_gene: TRBD2; j_gene: TRBJ2-1; CDR3aa: CASSPGLGGAYNEQFF; CDR3nt: TGCGCCAGCAGCCCGGGACTAGGGGGGGCCTACAATGAGCAGTTCTTC
v_gene: TRBV9; abundance: NA; d_gene: TRBD1; j_gene: TRBJ2-3; CDR3aa: CASSIQGARDTQYF; CDR3nt: TGTGCCAGCAGCATCCAGGGGGCACGAGATACGCAGTATTTT
v_gene: TRBV19; abundance: once; d_gene: TRBD2; j_gene: TRBJ2-3; CDR3aa: CASSITGLAPQYF; CDR3nt: TGTGCCAGTAGTATTACCGGACTAGCCCCGCAGTATTTT
v_gene: TRBV27; abundance: NA; d_gene: TRBD1; j_gene: TRBJ2-7; CDR3aa: CASSSPGQGLTEQYF; CDR3nt: TGTGCCAGCAGTTCGCCGGGACAGGGGTTAACCGAGCAGTACTTC
v_gene: TRBV19; abundance: once; d_gene: TRBD1; j_gene: TRBJ1-1; CDR3aa: CASSIDLQGAAF; CDR3nt: TGTGCCAGTAGTATAGATCTCCAGGGGGCTGCTTTT
v_gene: TRBV11-1; abundance: NA; d_gene: TRBD2; j_gene: TRBJ2-5; CDR3aa: CASSSRTSGGETQYF; CDR3nt: TGTGCCAGCAGCTCCCGGACTAGCGGGGGGGAGACCCAGTACTTC
v_gene: TRBV14; abundance: once; d_gene: NA; j_gene: TRBJ1-4; CDR3aa: CASSQGAGTEKLFF; CDR3nt: TGTGCCAGCAGCCAGGGGGCCGGTACTGAAAAACTGTTTTTT
v_gene: TRBV7-9; abundance: NA; d_gene: NA; j_gene: TRBJ2-4; CDR3aa: CASSSELAKNIQYF; CDR3nt: TGTGCCAGCAGTAGTGAACTAGCCAAAAACATTCAGTACTTC
v_gene: TRBV24-1; abundance: NA; d_gene: TRBD1; j_gene: TRBJ1-4; CDR3aa: CATSGFVGQHEKLFF; CDR3nt: TGTGCCACCAGCGGCTTCGTGGGACAGCATGAAAAACTGTTTTTT
v_gene: TRBV28; abundance: NA; d_gene: NA; j_gene: TRBJ1-6; CDR3aa: CASSLEGGSYNSPLHF; CDR3nt: TGTGCCAGCAGTTTGGAGGGCGGCTCCTATAATTCACCCCTCCACTTT
v_gene: TRBV10-2; abundance: NA; d_gene: NA; j_gene: TRBJ2-7; CDR3aa: CASSLERRESKQYF; CDR3nt: TGCGCCAGCAGCCTCGAGCGGAGGGAGAGTAAGCAGTACTTC
v_gene: TRBV7-8; abundance: NA; d_gene: TRBD1; j_gene: TRBJ1-4; CDR3aa: CASSLGTGANEKLFF; CDR3nt: TGTGCCAGCAGCTTGGGGACAGGAGCTAATGAAAAACTGTTTTTT
v_gene: TRBV28; abundance: NA; d_gene: NA; j_gene: TRBJ1-5; CDR3aa: CASSLYRDIVYSNQPQHF; CDR3nt: TGTGCCAGCAGTTTATACCGGGACATCGTATATAGCAATCAGCCCCAGCATTTT
v_gene: TRBV9; abundance: NA; d_gene: TRBD2; j_gene: TRBJ2-3; CDR3aa: CASSVSGGETDTQYF; CDR3nt: TGTGCCAGCAGCGTCAGCGGGGGGGAGACAGATACGCAGTATTTT
v_gene: TRBV28; abundance: NA; d_gene: TRBD1; j_gene: TRBJ1-3; CDR3aa: CASIQGQVSGNTIYF; CDR3nt: TGTGCCAGCATCCAGGGACAGGTCTCTGGAAACACCATATATTTT
v_gene: TRBV19; abundance: NA; d_gene: NA; j_gene: TRBJ2-5; CDR3aa: CASGASGVSGETQYF; CDR3nt: TGTGCCAGCGGAGCGTCAGGGGTTAGTGGAGAGACCCAGTACTTC
v_gene: TRBV2; abundance: NA; d_gene: NA; j_gene: TRBJ1-5; CDR3aa: CASSDTTGNQPQHF; CDR3nt: TGTGCCAGCAGTGATACCACAGGCAATCAGCCCCAGCATTTT
v_gene: TRBV3-1/TRBV3-2; abundance: NA; d_gene: TRBD2; j_gene: TRBJ2-7; CDR3aa: CASSPRGGSYEQYF; CDR3nt: TGTGCCAGCAGCCCCCGGGGGGGGTCCTACGAGCAGTACTTC
v_gene: TRBV12-3/TRBV12-4; abundance: NA; d_gene: NA; j_gene: TRBJ1-5; CDR3aa: CASSPLSEQPQHF; CDR3nt: TGTGCCAGCAGTCCCCTCAGTGAACAGCCCCAGCATTTT
v_gene: TRBV4-1; abundance: NA; d_gene: TRBD2; j_gene: TRBJ2-2; CDR3aa: CASSQEPASGGDTGELFF; CDR3nt: TGCGCCAGCAGCCAAGAACCGGCTAGCGGGGGAGACACCGGGGAGCTGTTTTTT
v_gene: TRBV5-1; abundance: NA; d_gene: NA; j_gene: TRBJ2-3; CDR3aa: CASSPGQRDTDTQYF; CDR3nt: TGCGCCAGCAGCCCGGGACAACGCGACACAGATACGCAGTATTTT
v_gene: TRBV5-1; abundance: many; d_gene: TRBD1; j_gene: TRBJ1-1; CDR3aa: CASSLNWGQANTEAFF; CDR3nt: TGCGCCAGCAGCTTGAATTGGGGACAGGCGAACACTGAAGCTTTCTTT
v_gene: TRBV6-5; abundance: NA; d_gene: NA; j_gene: TRBJ1-3; CDR3aa: CASSWTGSSGNTIYF; CDR3nt: TGTGCCAGCAGCTGGACGGGAAGCTCTGGAAACACCATATATTTT
v_gene: TRBV3-1/TRBV3-2; abundance: NA; d_gene: TRBD2; j_gene: TRBJ2-4; CDR3aa: CASSQRTSGSSSVAKNIQYF; CDR3nt: TGTGCCAGCAGCCAGAGGACTAGCGGGAGCTCCTCAGTAGCCAAAAACATTCAGTACTTC
v_gene: TRBV6-5; abundance: NA; d_gene: TRBD1; j_gene: TRBJ2-5; CDR3aa: CASSSQGAEETQYF; CDR3nt: TGTGCCAGCAGTTCACAGGGGGCTGAGGAGACCCAGTACTTC
v_gene: TRBV27; abundance: NA; d_gene: TRBD2; j_gene: TRBJ2-5; CDR3aa: CASSFGLAGTETQYF; CDR3nt: TGTGCCAGCAGTTTCGGACTAGCGGGTACAGAGACCCAGTACTTC
v_gene: TRBV6-6; abundance: NA; d_gene: NA; j_gene: TRBJ1-2; CDR3aa: CASSYPGSYGYTF; CDR3nt: TGTGCCAGCAGTTACCCAGGGTCCTATGGCTACACCTTC
v_gene: TRBV4-1; abundance: NA; d_gene: TRBD1; j_gene: TRBJ2-5; CDR3aa: CASSQGTGRGETQYF; CDR3nt: TGCGCCAGCAGCCAGGGGACAGGGAGGGGAGAGACCCAGTACTTC
v_gene: TRBV7-9; abundance: NA; d_gene: TRBD2; j_gene: TRBJ2-3; CDR3aa: CASSRLAGSMTDTQYF; CDR3nt: TGTGCCAGCAGCCGACTAGCGGGCAGTATGACAGATACGCAGTATTTT